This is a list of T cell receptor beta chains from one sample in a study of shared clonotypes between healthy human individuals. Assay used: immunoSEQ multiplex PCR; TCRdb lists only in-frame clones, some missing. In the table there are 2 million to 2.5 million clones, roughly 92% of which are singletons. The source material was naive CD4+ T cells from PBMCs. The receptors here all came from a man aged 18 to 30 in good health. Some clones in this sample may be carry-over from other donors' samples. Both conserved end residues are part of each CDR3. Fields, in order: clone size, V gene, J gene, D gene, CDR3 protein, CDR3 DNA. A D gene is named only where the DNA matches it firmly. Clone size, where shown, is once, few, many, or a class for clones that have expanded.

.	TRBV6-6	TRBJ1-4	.	CASSSLGLGGEKLFF	TGTGCCAGCAGTTCCCTGGGCCTGGGAGGTGAAAAACTGTTTTTT
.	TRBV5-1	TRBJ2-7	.	CASSLRGLASSYEQYF	TGCGCCAGCAGCCTCCGGGGTCTGGCGAGCTCCTACGAGCAGTACTTC
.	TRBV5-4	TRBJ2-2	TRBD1	CASSSGRDRSNTGELFF	TGTGCCAGCAGCTCGGGCCGGGACAGGAGTAACACCGGGGAGCTGTTTTTT
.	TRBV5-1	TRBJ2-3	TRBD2	CASSPGLAGVQDTQYF	TGCGCCAGCTCGCCGGGACTAGCGGGAGTTCAAGATACGCAGTATTTT
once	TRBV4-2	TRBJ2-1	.	CASSQDGLSFWAQFF	TGTGCCAGCAGCCAAGACGGCTTGTCGTTTTGGGCGCAGTTCTTC
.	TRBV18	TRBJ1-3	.	CASSPQEGSAETNTIYF	TGTGCCAGCTCACCCCAGGAGGGGTCCGCCGAGACCAACACCATATATTTT
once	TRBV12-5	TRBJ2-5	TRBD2	CASGLVGGETQYF	TGTGCTAGTGGTTTGGTCGGGGGGGAGACCCAGTACTTC
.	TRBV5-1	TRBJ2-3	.	CASSVVSPYTDTQYF	TGCGCCAGCAGCGTGGTGTCCCCCTACACAGATACGCAGTATTTT
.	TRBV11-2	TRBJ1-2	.	CASSLATGPPTVYGYTF	TGTGCCAGCAGCTTAGCAACTGGGCCCCCTACGGTTTATGGCTACACCTTC
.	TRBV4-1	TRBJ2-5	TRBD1	CASSQGQGQGFGETQYF	TGCGCCAGCAGCCAAGGACAGGGTCAGGGATTTGGCGAGACCCAGTACTTC
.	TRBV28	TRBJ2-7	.	CASRTPGQSSYEQYF	TGTGCCAGTCGGACACCAGGGCAGTCCTCCTACGAGCAGTACTTC
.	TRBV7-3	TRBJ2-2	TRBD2	CASSFRAGGGTGELFF	TGTGCCAGCAGCTTCCGAGCGGGAGGCGGCACCGGGGAGCTGTTTTTT
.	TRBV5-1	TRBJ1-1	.	CASSLFDLNTEAFF	TGCGCCAGCAGCTTATTCGACCTAAACACTGAAGCTTTCTTT
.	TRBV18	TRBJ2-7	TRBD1	CASSPNPGQGSYEQYF	TGTGCCAGCTCACCAAACCCGGGACAGGGATCCTACGAGCAGTACTTC
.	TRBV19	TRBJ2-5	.	CATRTKVTETQYF	TGTGCCACCCGGACAAAAGTGACAGAGACCCAGTACTTC
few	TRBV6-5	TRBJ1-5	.	CASRVGVSQPQHF	TGTGCCAGCAGGGTGGGAGTGAGTCAGCCCCAGCATTTT
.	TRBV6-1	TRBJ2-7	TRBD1	CASGTETYEQYF	TGTGCGTCCGGGACAGAGACTTACGAGCAGTACTTC
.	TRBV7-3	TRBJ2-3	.	CASSPSRAASTDTQYF	TGTGCCAGCAGCCCGTCTCGTGCAGCTAGCACAGATACGCAGTATTTT
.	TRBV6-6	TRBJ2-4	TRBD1	CASRAGQGKNIQYF	TGTGCCAGCAGGGCAGGACAGGGAAAAAACATTCAGTACTTC
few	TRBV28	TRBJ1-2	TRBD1	CASSLLTGGPDGYTF	TGTGCCAGCAGTTTACTGACAGGGGGCCCGGATGGCTACACCTTC
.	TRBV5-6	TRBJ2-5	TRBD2	CASSPGRVEETQYF	TGTGCCAGCTCCCCTGGGAGGGTAGAAGAGACCCAGTACTTC
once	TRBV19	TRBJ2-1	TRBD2	CASAWGGLEPDEQFF	TGTGCCAGTGCCTGGGGGGGACTAGAACCCGATGAGCAGTTCTTC
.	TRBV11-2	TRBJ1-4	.	CASSLARGGKLFF	TGTGCCAGCAGCTTAGCGCGAGGGGGAAAACTGTTTTTT
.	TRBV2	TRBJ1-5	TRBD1	CAQTARDRFSNQPQHF	TGTGCCCAAACGGCCCGGGACAGGTTTAGCAATCAGCCCCAGCATTTT
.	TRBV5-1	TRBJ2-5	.	CASSGGGVWEETQYF	TGCGCCAGCAGCGGGGGGGGCGTCTGGGAAGAGACCCAGTACTTC
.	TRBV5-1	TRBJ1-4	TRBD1	CASSERDRGATNEKLFF	TGCGCCAGCAGCGAACGGGACAGGGGGGCAACTAATGAAAAACTGTTTTTT
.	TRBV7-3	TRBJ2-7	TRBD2	CASSLRAPSGMDEQYF	TGTGCCAGCAGCTTAAGAGCCCCTAGCGGGATGGACGAGCAGTACTTC
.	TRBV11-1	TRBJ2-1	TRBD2	CASSEGLATVYEQFF	TGTGCCAGCAGCGAGGGACTAGCGACAGTCTACGAGCAGTTCTTC
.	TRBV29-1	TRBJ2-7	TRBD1	CSVGDRGANYEQYF	TGCAGCGTTGGGGACAGGGGAGCAAACTACGAGCAGTACTTC
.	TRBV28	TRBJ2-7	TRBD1	CASSSPVTGGFYEQYF	TGTGCCAGCAGCTCCCCGGTGACAGGGGGATTCTACGAGCAGTACTTC
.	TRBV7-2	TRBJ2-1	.	CASSLGPGAQYEQFF	TGTGCCAGCAGCTTAGGGCCAGGGGCGCAGTATGAGCAGTTCTTC
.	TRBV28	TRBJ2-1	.	CASTPRAGPPFF	TGTGCCAGCACCCCTCGAGCAGGGCCGCCGTTCTTC
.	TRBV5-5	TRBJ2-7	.	CASRLNYEQYF	TGTGCCAGCAGGCTCAACTACGAGCAGTACTTC
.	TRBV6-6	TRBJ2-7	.	CASRPFTGSYEQYF	TGTGCCAGCAGACCCTTTACAGGGTCCTACGAGCAGTACTTC
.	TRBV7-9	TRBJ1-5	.	CASSPGGNQPQHF	TGTGCCAGCAGCCCAGGTGGCAATCAGCCCCAGCATTTT
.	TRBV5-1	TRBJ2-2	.	CASSLVVSGNTGELFF	TGCGCCAGCAGCTTGGTGGTTAGCGGGAACACCGGGGAGCTGTTTTTT
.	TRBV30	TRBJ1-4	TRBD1	CACRPRDRAEKLFF	TGTGCCTGCCGCCCCCGGGACAGGGCGGAAAAACTGTTTTTT
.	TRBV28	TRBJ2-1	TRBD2	CASTRDSGHEQFF	TGTGCCAGCACGAGGGATAGCGGGCACGAGCAGTTCTTC
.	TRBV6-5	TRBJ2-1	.	CASTSGQKYNEQFF	TGTGCCAGCACTTCCGGACAGAAGTACAATGAGCAGTTCTTC
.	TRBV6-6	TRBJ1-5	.	CASSYGESNQPQHF	TGTGCCAGCAGTTACGGGGAAAGCAATCAGCCCCAGCATTTT
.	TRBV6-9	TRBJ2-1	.	CATKVPVAGPPYNEQFF	TGTGCCACCAAAGTACCAGTCGCGGGGCCTCCCTACAATGAGCAGTTCTTC
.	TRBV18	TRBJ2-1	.	CASSRNLFPSYNEQFF	TGTGCCAGCTCACGCAACTTATTCCCCTCCTACAATGAGCAGTTCTTC
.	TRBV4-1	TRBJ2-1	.	CASSQEPGILNNEQFF	TGCGCCAGCAGCCAAGAACCCGGGATTTTAAACAATGAGCAGTTCTTC
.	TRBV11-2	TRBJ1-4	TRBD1	CASSFRRTGGEKLFF	TGTGCCAGCAGCTTTCGGAGGACAGGAGGCGAAAAACTGTTTTTT
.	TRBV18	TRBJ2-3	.	CASSPQVSTDTQYF	TGTGCCAGCTCACCACAAGTCTCAACAGATACGCAGTATTTT
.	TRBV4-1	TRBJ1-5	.	CASSQGTTGQPQHF	TGCGCCAGCAGCCAAGGGACGACGGGGCAGCCCCAGCATTTT
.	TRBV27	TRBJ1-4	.	CASSLDLSTNEKLFF	TGTGCCAGCAGTTTGGATCTTTCAACTAATGAAAAACTGTTTTTT
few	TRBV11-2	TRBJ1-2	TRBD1	CASSSLRQGAIYGYTF	TGTGCCAGCAGCTCCCTAAGACAGGGGGCTATCTATGGCTACACCTTC
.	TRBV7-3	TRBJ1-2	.	CASSLVGRQGYTF	TGTGCCAGCAGCTTAGTTGGGCGGCAGGGCTACACCTTC
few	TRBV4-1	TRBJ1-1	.	CASSTFGGTAFF	TGCGCCAGCAGCACCTTCGGGGGTACAGCTTTCTTT
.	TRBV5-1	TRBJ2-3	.	CASSGGGDPPSTDTQYF	TGCGCCAGCAGCGGAGGAGGGGACCCTCCTAGCACAGATACGCAGTATTTT